This record concerns one T cell receptor (beta chain) sequence. Its antigen remains unidentified. This sample was taken from a study of CD4 T cells in relation to SARS-CoV-2 and coronaviruses. Produced via immunoSEQ multiplex PCR; TCRdb's table is partial and in-frame only. Among about 39,000 clones listed, 77% were seen once. 90,000 to 100,000 naive or memory CD4+ cells were cultured with CEF peptides for about nine days. This CDR3 has 13 amino acids. Trimming stripped 6 bases from V and 1 base from J, with 7 bases between. CDR1 and CDR2 (germline): MDHEN, SYDVKM. The chain links TRBV28 to TRBJ1-5; D gene uncertain. The sequence was collected from an adult with COVID-19. The source material was memory CD4+ T cells from PBMCs, cultured in vitro. The CDR3 nucleotides read TGTGCCAGCAGCCTGGACAGCAATCAGCCCCAGCATTTT. Amino acid sequence: CASSLDSNQPQHF.